One and the same sample provided the 20 T cell receptor beta chains below, sequenced in a study of cytomegalovirus exposure and HLA in healthy donors. Both 60 Vbeta primers and 13 Jbeta primers went into the PCR. The assay was immunoSEQ multiplex PCR, and TCRdb's table has in-frame clones only and misses some. Altogether hundreds of thousands of clones are present, 60% to 80% being singletons, with the ten largest covering about 2%. The sequencing sample was made of PBMCs. The receptors come from a male donor in good health and CMV-seronegative.

This chain connects TRBV14 to TRBJ1-4; the D is unclear. Between the trimmed V and J ends, which lost 4 bases and 7 bases, there was a span of 22 bases. Looked up from germline, CDR1 is SGHDN and CDR2 is FVKESK. The CDR3 totals 17 residues. CDR3 amino acids: CASSPPGLAGRSEKLFF. The CDR3, as DNA: TGTGCCAGCAGCCCCCCGGGGTTGGCGGGGAGAAGTGAAAAACTGTTTTTT.

This chain uses TRBV5-1 with TRBJ2-1; TRBD2 aligns across 12 bases. The junction had 11 bases not matched to a gene; V was cut back by 4 bases and J by 9 bases. The CDR3 length is 16 residues. Germline CDR1 SGHRS, CDR2 YFSETQ. CDR3 in DNA: TGCGCCAGCAGCGCGGAAAAGACTAGCGGGAGTTCTGAGCAGTTCTTC. It specifies CASSAEKTSGSSEQFF.

Judged by abundance, this clone is medium-sized (0.01 to 0.1%). V gene TRBV6-4 combines with J gene TRBJ2-3; 8 nucleotides line up with TRBD2. Trimming took 5 bases from V and 1 from J; bases not matched to a gene: 8. From germline, CDR1 is MRHNA and CDR2 SNTAGT. CDR3 size: 16 residues. CDR3 region: CASSKLAATGTDTQYF. As DNA, the CDR3 is TGTGCCAGCAGTAAACTAGCGGCCACAGGCACAGATACGCAGTATTTT.

This clone has more than one count but fewer than ten. The chain combines TRBV7-9 with TRBJ2-7, with 9 bases fitting TRBD1. The germline CDR1 and CDR2 sequences are SEHNR and FQNEAQ (reference sequence). The CDR3 covers 14 residues. Germline trimming cut 5 bases from V and 6 bases from J; bases unmatched to any gene: 8. In DNA, the CDR3 is TGTGCCAGCAGCGCCCACAGGGGGCCGGGCGAGCAGTACTTC. Translated, it gives CASSAHRGPGEQYF.

This clone is a singleton in its sample. J is TRBJ2-7 and V is TRBV6-6, with a possible D match to TRBD1 (6 bases). This CDR3 is 12 amino acids long. V was clipped by 4 bases and J by 12 bases, with 16 bases between them. CDR1 is MNHNY and CDR2 is SVGAGI in the germline V gene (reference sequence). The CDR3 reads CASSSIGGRAYF. CDR3 sequence (DNA): TGTGCCAGCAGTTCTATTGGGGGCAGGGCGTACTTC.

The chain links TRBV7-2 to TRBJ2-7; TRBD2 matches at 12 bases. V was pared by 1 base and J by 3 bases, with 4 bases of the junction left unmatched. The CDR3 is 16 residues long. Germline CDR1 and CDR2: SGHTA and FQGNSA. The chain's CDR3 is CASSLGLAGGNYEQYF. For the CDR3, the DNA is TGTGCCAGCAGCTTAGGGCTAGCGGGAGGGAACTACGAGCAGTACTTC.

This chain links TRBV28 with TRBJ1-2; D is perhaps TRBD1 (6 bases). CDR3 size: 13 residues. V shed 3 bases and J shed 3 bases, with 8 bases lying between them. Germline CDR1 and CDR2: MDHEN and SYDVKM. As DNA, the CDR3 is TGTGCCAGCAGTTTCAGGGGCTACTATGGCTACACCTTC. It encodes CASSFRGYYGYTF.

Only one count was recorded for this clone. This CDR3 reads CASSHRDFPDTQYF. The CDR3 coding sequence is TGTGCCAGCAGCCACCGGGACTTTCCAGATACGCAGTATTTT. The J gene is TRBJ2-3, the V gene TRBV5-4; possible D gene TRBD2, 6 bases. This CDR3 region has 14 residues. The germline CDR1 and CDR2 sequences are SGHNT and YYREEE (reference sequence). Trimming pared 4 bases from V and 4 bases from J, leaving 13 bases between.

This clone showed up just once. The chain has TRBV28 and TRBJ1-3; 8 positions match TRBD1. V trimming: 3 bases; J trimming: 2 bases; junction bases outside the gene matches: 3. Germline V gene lookup returns CDR1 MDHEN and CDR2 SYDVKM. CDR3 length equals 15 residues. CDR3 coding DNA: TGTGCCAGCAGTTTCCTGGACAGGGCTGGAAACACCATATATTTT. This codes for CASSFLDRAGNTIYF.

This clone was observed a single time. CDR3: CASSQDFPTGFNTEAFF. The CDR3 nucleotides are TGCGCCAGCAGCCAAGATTTTCCGACAGGGTTCAACACTGAAGCTTTCTTT. This chain connects TRBV4-3 to TRBJ1-1; 7 bases fit TRBD1. V gave up 0 bases and J gave up 2 bases; unmatched junction bases: 9. CDR1 and CDR2 (germline): LGHNA, YSLEER. This CDR3 has 17 residues.

This chain connects TRBV4-1 to TRBJ1-3; maybe TRBD1 (5 bases). Looked up from germline, CDR1 is MGHRA and CDR2 is YSYEKL. The V end was cut by 5 bases, the J end by 4 bases, with 15 bases between. The CDR3 loop spans 15 amino acids. In DNA form, the CDR3 reads TGCGCCAGCAGCTCTACTGGACAAAGGGGAAACACCATATATTTT. Its translation is CASSSTGQRGNTIYF.

This sequence joins TRBV7-6 and TRBJ2-3; tentatively, D is TRBD2 (5 bases). V gave up 4 bases and J gave up 7 bases, with 30 bases separating them. Germline assignment: CDR1 SGHVS and CDR2 FNYEAQ. CDR3 size: 19 residues. The CDR3 DNA follows: TGTGCCAGCAGCTCCAGCCGGCAGGCCAGCGGTGGCGGGTTCAATACGCAGTATTTT. Translated, it gives CASSSSRQASGGGFNTQYF.

The V gene is TRBV16, the J gene TRBJ2-7, with TRBD1 matching 9 bases. The germline V gene encodes CDR1 KGHSY and CDR2 FQNENV. The CDR3 runs 16 residues. J gave up 6 bases and V 0 bases, and 9 bases lay outside the gene matches. The CDR3 nucleotides are TGTGCCAGCAGCCAATCTCTAAGGGACAGGGCGTCCGAGCAGTACTTC. Its translation is CASSQSLRDRASEQYF.

This clone is a singleton in its sample. This chain links TRBV6-4 with TRBJ1-4, with a tentative D call TRBD1 (6 bases). Trimming shortened V by 8 bases and J by 13 bases, and 17 bases separated the two germline ends. The CDR3 loop spans 12 amino acids. The V gene's germline CDR1 is MRHNA and CDR2 SNTAGT. CDR3 DNA sequence: TGTGCCAGCGGCCTCAAAAGGGGGGGACTGTTTTTT. This sequence encodes CASGLKRGGLFF.

The CDR3 reads CASSLGGVAQFF. CDR3 DNA sequence: TGTGCCAGCAGCTTAGGGGGGGTTGCGCAGTTCTTC. This sequence joins TRBV7-9 and TRBJ2-1; D perhaps matches TRBD2 (6 bases). Trimming took 1 base from V and 12 from J, leaving 10 bases between them. The CDR3 contains 12 residues. Germline loops: CDR1 SEHNR, CDR2 FQNEAQ (reference sequence).

The chain is built from TRBV23-1 and TRBJ2-7, with D tentatively TRBD2 (5 bases). TRBV23-1 is marked as an open reading frame, function uncertain. Trimming removed 5 bases from V and 3 bases from J, with 26 bases in between. This CDR3 has 18 amino acids. This CDR3 reads CASSFSHRPQREGYEQYF. The CDR3 coding sequence is TGCGCCAGCAGTTTCTCCCATCGGCCTCAACGAGAGGGCTACGAGCAGTACTTC.

The gene calls are TRBV5-4 and TRBJ2-2; D is perhaps TRBD2 (5 bases). The CDR3 has 14 residues. Germline loops: CDR1 SGHNT, CDR2 YYREEE (reference sequence). V gave up 4 bases and J gave up 13 bases, with 20 bases separating them. CDR3 in amino acids: CASSPSRISSGLFF. The CDR3 DNA is TGTGCCAGCAGCCCCTCCAGGATCTCAAGCGGGCTGTTTTTT.

This clone appeared a single time. The rearrangement joins TRBV18 to TRBJ2-7; 7 bases map to TRBD1. Germline V lookup: CDR1 KGHSH, CDR2 LQKENI. Trimming at V came to 5 bases and at J to 1 base, leaving 14 bases not matched to a gene. CDR3 length: 17 amino acids. In DNA, the CDR3 is TGTGCCAGCTCATCAACCGGGACAGATGGGGGTTCCTACGAGCAGTACTTC. This translates into CASSSTGTDGGSYEQYF.

This CDR3 is CASSPGTGATDTQYF. DNA of the CDR3: TGTGCCAGCAGCCCGGGGACAGGGGCCACAGATACGCAGTATTTT. This chain uses TRBV7-9 with TRBJ2-3; TRBD1 agrees at 10 bases. Germline assignment: CDR1 SEHNR and CDR2 FQNEAQ (reference sequence). V shed 5 bases, J shed 2 bases, and the junction held 4 bases outside the gene matches. The CDR3 sequence is 15 residues long.

This chain joins TRBV5-6 and TRBJ2-5, with 9 bases that match TRBD2. TRBJ2-7 matches the DNA end more closely, so the J call is doubtful. CDR3 length equals 13 residues. CDR1 is SGHDT, CDR2 YYEEEE, per germline. The CDR3 loop is CASSLGLAREQYF. The CDR3 DNA sequence: TGTGCCAGCAGCCTGGGACTAGCTCGCGAGCAGTACTTC.